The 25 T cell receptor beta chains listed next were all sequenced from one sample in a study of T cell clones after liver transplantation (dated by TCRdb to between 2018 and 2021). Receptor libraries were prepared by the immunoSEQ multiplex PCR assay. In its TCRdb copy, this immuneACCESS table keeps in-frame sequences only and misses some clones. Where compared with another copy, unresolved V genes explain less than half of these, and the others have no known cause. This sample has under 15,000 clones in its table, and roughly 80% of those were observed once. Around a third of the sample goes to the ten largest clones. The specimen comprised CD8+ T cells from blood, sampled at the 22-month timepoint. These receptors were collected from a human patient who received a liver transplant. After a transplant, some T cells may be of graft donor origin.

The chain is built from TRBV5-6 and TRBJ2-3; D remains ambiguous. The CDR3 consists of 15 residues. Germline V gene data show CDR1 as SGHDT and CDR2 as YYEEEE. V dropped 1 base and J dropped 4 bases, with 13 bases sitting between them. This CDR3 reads CASSLYVPRPDTQYF. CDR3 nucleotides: TGTGCCAGCAGCTTGTATGTTCCTAGACCAGATACGCAGTATTTT.

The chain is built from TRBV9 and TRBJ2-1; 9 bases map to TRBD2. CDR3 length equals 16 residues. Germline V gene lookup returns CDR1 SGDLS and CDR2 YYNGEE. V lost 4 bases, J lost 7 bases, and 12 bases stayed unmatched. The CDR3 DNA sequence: TGTGCCAGCAGCCTGGGGGCGGGAGGGCCAGGGAATGAGCAGTTCTTC. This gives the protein CASSLGAGGPGNEQFF.

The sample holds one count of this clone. CDR3 protein: CASSLIPTGEGKNQPQHF. CDR3 nucleotides: TGTGCCAGCAGCTTAATCCCTACAGGGGAGGGGAAAAATCAGCCCCAGCATTTT. This chain links TRBV7-9 with TRBJ1-5; 7 bases agree with TRBD1. This CDR3 has 18 residues. Trimming took 2 bases from V and 4 from J; bases not matched to a gene: 14. Germline values: CDR1 SEHNR, CDR2 FQNEAQ (reference sequence).

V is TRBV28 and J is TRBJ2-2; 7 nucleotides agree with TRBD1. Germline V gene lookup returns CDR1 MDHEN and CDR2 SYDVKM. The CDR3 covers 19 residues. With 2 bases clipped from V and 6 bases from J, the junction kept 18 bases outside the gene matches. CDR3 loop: CASSLQEISETGFPGELFF. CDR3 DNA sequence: TGTGCCAGCAGTTTACAGGAGATATCCGAGACAGGGTTTCCCGGGGAGCTGTTTTTT.

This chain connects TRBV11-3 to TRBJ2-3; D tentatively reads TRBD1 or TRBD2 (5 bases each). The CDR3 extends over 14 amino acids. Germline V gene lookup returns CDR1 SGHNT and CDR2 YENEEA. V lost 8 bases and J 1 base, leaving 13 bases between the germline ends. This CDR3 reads CASAPGPGTDTQYF. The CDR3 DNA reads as TGTGCCAGCGCCCCGGGACCCGGCACAGATACGCAGTATTTT.

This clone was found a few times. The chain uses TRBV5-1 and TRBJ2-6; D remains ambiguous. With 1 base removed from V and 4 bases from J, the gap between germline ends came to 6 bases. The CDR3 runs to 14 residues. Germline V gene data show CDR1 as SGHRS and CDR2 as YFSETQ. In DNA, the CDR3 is TGCGCCAGCAGCTTGACTGAAGGGGCCAACGTCCTGACTTTC. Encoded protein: CASSLTEGANVLTF.

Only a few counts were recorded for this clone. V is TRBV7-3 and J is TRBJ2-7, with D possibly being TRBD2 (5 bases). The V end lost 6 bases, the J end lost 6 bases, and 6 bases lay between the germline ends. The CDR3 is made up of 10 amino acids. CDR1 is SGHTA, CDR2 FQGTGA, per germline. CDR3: CASSRGEQYF. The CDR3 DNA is TGTGCCAGCAGTCGGGGCGAGCAGTACTTC.

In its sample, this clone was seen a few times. CDR3 residues: CASSLSVLMETQYF. Here the CDR3 DNA reads TGTGCCAGCAGTTTATCAGTGCTTATGGAGACCCAGTACTTC. The chain recombines TRBV27 with TRBJ2-5; D unresolved. The CDR3 runs 14 residues. With 0 bases removed from V and 5 bases from J, the gap between germline ends came to 10 bases. Looked up from germline, CDR1 is MNHEY and CDR2 is SMNVEV (reference sequence).

The CDR3 DNA follows: TGTGCCAGCAGCTTAGGGACTAGCGGGTACCAAGAGACCCAGTACTTC. Translation: CASSLGTSGYQETQYF. The chain employs TRBV7-7 and TRBJ2-5; 11 bases agree with TRBD2. The CDR3 consists of 16 residues. V lost 1 base and J lost 0; bases outside the gene matches: 1. CDR1 and CDR2 from the germline V gene are SSHAT and FNYEAQ (reference sequence).

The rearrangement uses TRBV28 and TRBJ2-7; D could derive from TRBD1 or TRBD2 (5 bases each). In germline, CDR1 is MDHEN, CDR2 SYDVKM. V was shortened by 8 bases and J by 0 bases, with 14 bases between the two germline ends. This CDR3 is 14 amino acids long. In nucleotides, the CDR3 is TGTGCCAGCGGGACCTTAGGTCTCTCCTACGAGCAGTACTTC. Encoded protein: CASGTLGLSYEQYF.

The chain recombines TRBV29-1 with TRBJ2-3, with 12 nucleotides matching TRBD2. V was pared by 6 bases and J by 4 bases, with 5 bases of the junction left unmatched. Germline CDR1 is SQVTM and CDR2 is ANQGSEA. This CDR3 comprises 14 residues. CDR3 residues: CSVLSSGGADTQYF. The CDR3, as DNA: TGCAGCGTGCTTTCTAGCGGGGGGGCAGATACGCAGTATTTT.

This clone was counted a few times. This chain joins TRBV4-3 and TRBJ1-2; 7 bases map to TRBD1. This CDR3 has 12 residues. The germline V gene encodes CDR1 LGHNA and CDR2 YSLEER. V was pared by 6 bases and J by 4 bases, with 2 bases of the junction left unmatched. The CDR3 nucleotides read TGCGCCAGCAGTCGGACAGGCTATGGCTACACCTTC. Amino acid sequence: CASSRTGYGYTF.

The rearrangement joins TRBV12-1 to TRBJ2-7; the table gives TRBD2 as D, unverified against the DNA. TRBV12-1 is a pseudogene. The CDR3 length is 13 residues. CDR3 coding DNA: TGTGCCAGCCCCATGATCCGGGGATACGAGCAGTACTTC. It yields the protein CASPMIRGYEQYF.

For the CDR3, the DNA is TGTGCCAGCAGTCGGGGCGAGCAGTACTTC. Amino acid sequence: CASSRGEQYF. V and J are TRBV13 and TRBJ2-7; the D gene is possibly TRBD2 (5 bases). The CDR3 totals 10 residues. Germline CDR1 and CDR2: PRHDT and FYEKMQ (reference sequence). Trimming cost V 6 bases and J 6 bases, with 6 bases left between them.

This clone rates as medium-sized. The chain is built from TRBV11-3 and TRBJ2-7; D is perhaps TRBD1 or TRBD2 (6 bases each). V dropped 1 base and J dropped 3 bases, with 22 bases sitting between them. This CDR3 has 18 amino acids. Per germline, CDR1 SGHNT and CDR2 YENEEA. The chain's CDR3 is CASSLGPGDETGNYEQYF. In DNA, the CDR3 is TGTGCCAGCAGCTTAGGTCCGGGAGATGAAACAGGGAACTACGAGCAGTACTTC.

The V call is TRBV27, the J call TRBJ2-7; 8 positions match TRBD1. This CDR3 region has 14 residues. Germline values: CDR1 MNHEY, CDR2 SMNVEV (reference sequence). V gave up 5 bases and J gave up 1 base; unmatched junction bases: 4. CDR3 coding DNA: TGTGCCAGCAGTGACACAGGGGGGTCCTACGAGCAGTACTTC. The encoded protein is CASSDTGGSYEQYF.

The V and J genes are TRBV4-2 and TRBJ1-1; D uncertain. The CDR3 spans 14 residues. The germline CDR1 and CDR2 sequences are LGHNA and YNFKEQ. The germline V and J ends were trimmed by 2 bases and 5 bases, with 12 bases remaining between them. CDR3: CASSQLWRRTEAFF. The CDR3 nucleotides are TGTGCCAGCAGCCAACTGTGGCGGAGGACTGAAGCTTTCTTT.

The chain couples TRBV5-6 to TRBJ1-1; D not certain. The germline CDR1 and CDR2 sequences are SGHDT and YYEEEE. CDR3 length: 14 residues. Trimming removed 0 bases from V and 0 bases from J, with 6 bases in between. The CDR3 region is CASSLGPMNTEAFF. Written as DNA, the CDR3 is TGTGCCAGCAGCTTGGGACCCATGAACACTGAAGCTTTCTTT.

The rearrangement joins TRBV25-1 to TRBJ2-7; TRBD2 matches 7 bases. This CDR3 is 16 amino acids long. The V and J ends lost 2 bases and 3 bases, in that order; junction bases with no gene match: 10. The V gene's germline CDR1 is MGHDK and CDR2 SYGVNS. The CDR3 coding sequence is TGTGCCAGCAGTGAAATACGGGGAGGGATCCTCTACGAGCAGTACTTC. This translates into CASSEIRGGILYEQYF.

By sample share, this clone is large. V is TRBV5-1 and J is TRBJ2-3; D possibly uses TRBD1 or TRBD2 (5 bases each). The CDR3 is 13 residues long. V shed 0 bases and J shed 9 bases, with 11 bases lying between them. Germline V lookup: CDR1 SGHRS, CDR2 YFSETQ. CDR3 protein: CASSLVRGTTQYF. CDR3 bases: TGCGCCAGCAGCTTGGTCCGAGGGACGACGCAGTATTTT.

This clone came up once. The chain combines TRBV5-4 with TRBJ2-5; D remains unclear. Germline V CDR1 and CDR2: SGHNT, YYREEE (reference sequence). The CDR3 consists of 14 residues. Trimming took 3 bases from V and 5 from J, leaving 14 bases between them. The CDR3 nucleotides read TGTGCCAGCAGCTCCGACGAACAAGGGGAGACCCAGTACTTC. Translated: CASSSDEQGETQYF.

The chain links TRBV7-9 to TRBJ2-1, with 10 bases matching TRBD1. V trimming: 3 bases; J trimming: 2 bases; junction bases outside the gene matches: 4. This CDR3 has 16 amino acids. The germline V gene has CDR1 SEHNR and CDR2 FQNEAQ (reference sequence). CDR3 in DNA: TGTGCCAGCAGCTTTGGGACAGGGGTACCCTACAATGAGCAGTTCTTC. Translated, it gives CASSFGTGVPYNEQFF.

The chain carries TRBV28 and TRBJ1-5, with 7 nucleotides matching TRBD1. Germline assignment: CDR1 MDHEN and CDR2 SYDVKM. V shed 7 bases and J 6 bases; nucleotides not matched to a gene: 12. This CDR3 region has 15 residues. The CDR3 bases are TGTGCCAGCATCATTGAAGGGACAGTGGGTCAGCCCCAGCATTTT. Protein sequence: CASIIEGTVGQPQHF.

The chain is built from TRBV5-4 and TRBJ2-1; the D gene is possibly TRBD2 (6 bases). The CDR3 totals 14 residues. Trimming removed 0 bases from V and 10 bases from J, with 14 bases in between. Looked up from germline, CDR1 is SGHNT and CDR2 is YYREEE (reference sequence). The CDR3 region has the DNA TGTGCCAGCAGCTTGGGACCAACGGCGGGGGAGCAGTTCTTC. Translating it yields CASSLGPTAGEQFF.

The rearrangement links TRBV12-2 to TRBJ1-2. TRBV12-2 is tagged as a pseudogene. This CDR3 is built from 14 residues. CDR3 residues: CASRFTVGGFGYTF. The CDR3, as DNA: TGTGCAAGTCGCTTTACCGTCGGGGGCTTCGGCTACACCTTC.